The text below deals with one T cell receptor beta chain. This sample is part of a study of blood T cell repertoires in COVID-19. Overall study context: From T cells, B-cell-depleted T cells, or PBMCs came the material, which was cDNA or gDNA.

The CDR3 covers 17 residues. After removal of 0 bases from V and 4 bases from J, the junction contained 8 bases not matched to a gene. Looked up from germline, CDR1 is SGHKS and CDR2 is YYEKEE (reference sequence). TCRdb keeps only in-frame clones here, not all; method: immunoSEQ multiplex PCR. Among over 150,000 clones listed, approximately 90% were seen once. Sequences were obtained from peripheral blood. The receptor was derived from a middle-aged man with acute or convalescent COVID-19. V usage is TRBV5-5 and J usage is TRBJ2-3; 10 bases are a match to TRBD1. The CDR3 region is CASSLGFRDRGADTQYF. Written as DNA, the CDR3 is TGTGCCAGCAGCTTGGGGTTCCGGGACAGGGGCGCAGATACGCAGTATTTT.